A single sample is the source of the 30 T cell receptor beta chains below, sequenced in a study of shared clonotypes between healthy human individuals. Clones were sequenced by immunoSEQ multiplex PCR, and TCRdb holds only the in-frame ones, with some missing. The sample lists approximately 440,000 clones, 60% to 80% seen once, with about 11% in the top ten. Sequenced material: PBMCs. The receptors were gathered from a middle-aged woman in good health. Some clones in this sample may be carry-over from other donors' samples.

Points on this clone: The same CDR3 can be traced to other DNA sequences in this sample. J is TRBJ2-5 and V is TRBV19; 7 nucleotides align to TRBD1. In germline, CDR1 is LNHDA, CDR2 SQIVND (reference sequence). V was pared by 6 bases and J by 1 base, with 5 bases of the junction left unmatched. The CDR3 is 14 amino acids. CDR3 DNA sequence: TGTGCCAGTAGCCTCCGACAGGGCCAAGAGACCCAGTACTTC. Protein product: CASSLRQGQETQYF.

The chain combines TRBV30 with TRBJ2-1; 12 nucleotides agree with TRBD1. The germline V gene encodes CDR1 GTSNPN and CDR2 SVGIG (reference sequence). This CDR3 spans 13 amino acids. The V and J ends lost 3 bases and 7 bases, in that order; junction bases with no gene match: 1. For the CDR3, the DNA is TGTGCCTGGAGGGGACAGGGGGCGAATGAGCAGTTCTTC. Protein product: CAWRGQGANEQFF.

The CDR3 is CASSQEGPAGGPGELFF. CDR3 nucleotides: TGTGCCAGCAGCCAAGAAGGACCAGCGGGAGGGCCCGGGGAGCTGTTTTTT. The gene calls are TRBV4-2 and TRBJ1-3; the match to TRBD2 covers 10 bases. The J call is in doubt because the DNA end fits TRBJ2-2 better. CDR1 LGHNA and CDR2 YNFKEQ come from the germline V gene. The CDR3 loop spans 17 amino acids.

The J gene is TRBJ2-7, the V gene TRBV28; D is possibly TRBD2 (6 bases). V lost 7 bases to trimming and J lost 4 bases, with 20 bases between them. CDR1 and CDR2 (germline): MDHEN, SYDVKM. This CDR3 has 15 residues. CDR3 sequence reads: CASTTHILASYEQYF. The CDR3 nucleotides read TGTGCCAGCACCACACACATACTAGCCTCTTACGAGCAGTACTTC.

This clone was counted a single time. This sequence joins TRBV11-2 and TRBJ2-1, with TRBD2 matching 8 bases. CDR3 length: 16 amino acids. Germline V gives CDR1 SGHAT, CDR2 FQNNGV. The J segment lost 0 bases and the V segment lost 4 bases, leaving 5 bases of the junction unmatched. The CDR3 loop is CASSSYSGNSYNEQFF. Written as DNA, the CDR3 is TGTGCCAGCAGCTCCTATAGCGGGAACTCCTACAATGAGCAGTTCTTC.

The V call is TRBV6-1, the J call TRBJ2-5; D gene unclear. V shed 1 base and J shed 5 bases, with 11 bases lying between them. The CDR3 runs 14 residues. The V gene's germline CDR1 is MNHNS and CDR2 SASEGT. The CDR3 DNA is TGTGCCAGCAGTGAAGGAATAGGTCTGGAGACCCAGTACTTC. Its protein is CASSEGIGLETQYF.

The gene calls are TRBV4-2 and TRBJ2-5, with 10 bases aligning to TRBD2. Germline assignment: CDR1 LGHNA and CDR2 YNFKEQ. The trim removed 0 bases at V and 7 bases at J, leaving 5 bases unmatched. There are 15 residues in the CDR3. The CDR3 nucleotides read TGTGCCAGCAGCCAAGAAGCGGGAGGGACCGGGACCCAGTACTTC. Translated, it gives CASSQEAGGTGTQYF.

The V gene is TRBV19, the J gene TRBJ2-2; D ambiguous. Germline CDR1 LNHDA, CDR2 SQIVND (reference sequence). The germline V and J ends were trimmed by 1 base and 6 bases, with 6 bases remaining between them. This CDR3 is 13 amino acids long. The CDR3: CASSIAWSGELFF. In DNA, the CDR3 is TGTGCCAGTAGTATAGCCTGGTCCGGGGAGCTGTTTTTT. Full variable domain (rest looked up from reference TRBV19 and TRBJ2-2): DGGITQSPKYLFRKEGQNVTLSCEQNLNHDAMYWYRQDPGQGLRLIYYSQIVNDFQKGDIAEGYSVSREKKESFPLTVTSAQKNPTAFYLCASSIAWSGELFFGEGSRLTVL.

The V gene is TRBV4-1, the J gene TRBJ2-7; D perhaps matches TRBD1 (5 bases). The germline gives CDR1 MGHRA, CDR2 YSYEKL. Trimming removed 5 bases from V and 3 bases from J, with 17 bases in between. The CDR3 spans 15 residues. In nucleotides, the CDR3 is TGCGCCAGCAGCTTGACGTCGACAGTTTTCTACGAGCAGTACTTC. This codes for CASSLTSTVFYEQYF.

This clone has a handful of counts. V is TRBV30 and J is TRBJ1-2, with unresolved D. The CDR3 consists of 12 residues. Germline lookup yields CDR1 GTSNPN and CDR2 SVGIG (reference sequence). V was trimmed by 5 bases and J by 5 bases, leaving 12 bases between them. CDR3 protein: CAWDLGPYGYTF. CDR3 coding DNA: TGTGCCTGGGATCTCGGCCCTTATGGCTACACCTTC.

This chain connects TRBV5-1 to TRBJ2-5; TRBD2 matches 12 bases. Germline V gives CDR1 SGHRS, CDR2 YFSETQ. The CDR3 is made up of 16 amino acids. The J segment lost 4 bases and the V segment lost 0 bases, leaving 4 bases of the junction unmatched. CDR3 bases: TGCGCCAGCAGCTTGGATCTAGCGGGAGGGCCAGAGACCCAGTACTTC. Protein sequence: CASSLDLAGGPETQYF.

This chain links TRBV16 with TRBJ2-2; D call uncertain. V was clipped by 1 base and J by 0 bases, with 6 bases between them. CDR3 size: 15 residues. The germline V gene encodes CDR1 KGHSY and CDR2 FQNENV. The CDR3 loop reads CASSQLGSNTGELFF. The CDR3 DNA sequence: TGTGCCAGCAGCCAATTAGGGTCGAACACCGGGGAGCTGTTTTTT.

A remark on this clone: The likely explanation is a read error, given a far larger clone one base away. The same CDR3 also results from other DNA sequences found in this sample. This chain connects TRBV19 to TRBJ1-5; a weak D match, TRBD1 (6 bases). The CDR3 extends over 14 amino acids. Germline V gene sequence: CDR1 LNHDA, CDR2 SQIVND (reference sequence). The CDR3 sequence: CASSITGNGQPQHF. The DNA for the CDR3 is TGTGCCAGTAGTATAACAGGGAATGGGCAGCCCCAGCATTTC. The variable domain in full, completed from reference TRBV19 and TRBJ1-5, reads DGGITQSPKYLFRKEGQNVTLSCEQNLNHDAMYWYRQDPGQGLRLIYYSQIVNDFQKGDIAEGYSVSREKKESFPLTVTSAQKNPTAFYLCASSITGNGQPQHFGDGTRLSIL.

A single count supports this clone. This chain connects TRBV4-3 to TRBJ2-6; D is undetermined. Trimming pared 1 base from V and 1 base from J, leaving 8 bases between. This CDR3 region has 16 residues. Germline-derived CDR1 and CDR2 are LGHNA and YSLEER. The CDR3 reads CASSQGAVSGANVLTF. The DNA for the CDR3 is TGCGCCAGCAGCCAAGGGGCAGTTTCTGGGGCCAACGTCCTGACTTTC.

This chain links TRBV25-1 with TRBJ1-2, with D hard to call. This CDR3 contains 13 residues. Trimming removed 3 bases from V and 6 bases from J, with 11 bases in between. Germline values: CDR1 MGHDK, CDR2 SYGVNS. CDR3 loop: CASSDWVLDGYTF. The CDR3 nucleotides are TGTGCCAGCAGTGATTGGGTTTTGGATGGCTACACCTTC.

The V call is TRBV30, the J call TRBJ1-1, with D perhaps TRBD1 (5 bases). This CDR3 is built from 15 residues. Trimming pared 0 bases from V and 3 bases from J, leaving 14 bases between. Germline CDR1 reads GTSNPN; CDR2 reads SVGIG (reference sequence). The CDR3 region is CAWSVGRGRDTEAFF. DNA of the CDR3: TGTGCCTGGAGTGTCGGGAGGGGCAGGGACACTGAAGCTTTCTTT.

The gene calls are TRBV18 and TRBJ2-1; D is uncertain. V was trimmed by 3 bases and J by 2 bases, leaving 8 bases between them. Per germline, CDR1 KGHSH and CDR2 LQKENI. The CDR3 runs to 14 residues. For the CDR3, the DNA is TGTGCCAGCTCACCGCTTAGACCCTACAATGAGCAGTTCTTC. Translation: CASSPLRPYNEQFF.

As regards this clone: This may be a read error, as it is one base from a much larger clone. The sample carries other DNA sequences with the same CDR3. The CDR3 loop is CASSDTDTGELFF. CDR3 DNA: TGTGCCAGCAGTGACACGGACACCGGGGAGCTGTTTTTT. This chain uses TRBV6-4 with TRBJ2-2; D unresolved. Trimming cost V 2 bases and J 3 bases, with 4 bases left between them. Germline CDR1 and CDR2: MRHNA and SNTAGT. The CDR3 is 13 residues long.

This clone was counted ten times or more. CDR3 residues: CASSHTLSGAREQYF. DNA of the CDR3: TGTGCCAGCAGCCACACCTTGTCCGGGGCAAGGGAGCAGTACTTC. The chain is built from TRBV7-9 and TRBJ2-7; either TRBD1 or TRBD2 may fit D (5 bases each). With 5 bases removed from V and 7 bases from J, the gap between germline ends came to 21 bases. This CDR3 comprises 15 residues. Per germline, CDR1 SEHNR and CDR2 FQNEAQ (reference sequence).

V usage is TRBV7-2 and J usage is TRBJ2-3; no firm D call. Germline CDR1 reads SGHTA; CDR2 reads FQGNSA. V was cut by 2 bases and J by 4 bases, with 4 bases left in between. The CDR3 loop spans 12 amino acids. Written as DNA, the CDR3 is TGTGCCAGCAGCTTAAGCCCAGATACGCAGTATTTT. This gives the protein CASSLSPDTQYF.

This clone appeared a few times. The junction shows a germline mismatch at one end, possibly a read error. This chain uses TRBV7-7 with TRBJ2-7, with D possibly being TRBD1 or TRBD2 (5 bases each). CDR1 is SSHAT, CDR2 FNYEAQ, per germline (reference sequence). The CDR3 covers 13 residues. CDR3 residues: CASSLAQGYEQYF. The CDR3 DNA reads as TGTGCTAGCAGCTTAGCGCAGGGTTACGAGCAGTACTTC.

The count of this clone is one. The CDR3 DNA sequence: TGTGCCACCAGCAGAGATCGGGGCGAGCAGTACTTC. This encodes CATSRDRGEQYF. This chain links TRBV15 with TRBJ2-7, with TRBD2 as a possible D gene (5 bases). Germline assignment: CDR1 LNHNV and CDR2 YYDKDF (reference sequence). V was shortened by 0 bases and J by 6 bases, with 6 bases between the two germline ends. The CDR3 has 12 amino acids. Supplemented by reference TRBV15 and TRBJ2-7, the full variable domain reads DAMVIQNPRYQVTQFGKPVTLSCSQTLNHNVMYWYQQKSSQAPKLLFHYYDKDFNNEADTPDNFQSRRPNTSFCFLDIRSPGLGDTAMYLCATSRDRGEQYFGPGTRLTVT.

The CDR3 bases are TGTGCCAGCGGTGCTAGCGGGAGGGTGTACAATGAGCAGTTCTTC. Amino acid sequence: CASGASGRVYNEQFF. The gene calls are TRBV7-8 and TRBJ2-1; 12 positions match TRBD2. Germline V CDR1 and CDR2: SGHVS, FQNEAQ. V shed 8 bases, J shed 4 bases, and the junction held 6 bases outside the gene matches. The CDR3 loop spans 15 amino acids.

The chain is built from TRBV10-2 and TRBJ2-5; D gene unclear. The germline V and J ends were trimmed by 7 bases and 7 bases, with 19 bases remaining between them. The CDR3 has 14 amino acids. Germline CDR1 is WSHSY and CDR2 is SAAADI. The CDR3 is CASTLEGPVGTQYF. Written as DNA, the CDR3 is TGCGCCAGCACCTTGGAAGGGCCTGTGGGGACCCAGTACTTC.

The chain combines TRBV28 with TRBJ2-5; 11 bases line up with TRBD2. TRBJ2-7 matches the DNA end more closely, so the J call is doubtful. CDR1 MDHEN and CDR2 SYDVKM come from the germline V gene. CDR3 length: 16 residues. The chain's CDR3 is CASSSLAGGPIYEQYF. The CDR3 DNA reads as TGTGCCAGCAGTTCCTTAGCGGGAGGGCCTATTTACGAGCAGTACTTC.

The rearrangement uses TRBV7-3 and TRBJ2-2; a possible D gene is TRBD1 (6 bases). There are 15 residues in the CDR3. The germline CDR1 and CDR2 sequences are SGHTA and FQGTGA. Deletions cut 5 bases from V and 5 bases from J, with 15 bases between. The CDR3 is CASSPNRVRTGELFF. In nucleotides, the CDR3 is TGTGCCAGCAGCCCGAACAGGGTTCGGACCGGGGAGCTGTTTTTT.

A word on this clone: This is likely an artifact of a read error, given a far larger clone one base away. The gene calls are TRBV5-1 and TRBJ2-7; possibly TRBD1 or TRBD2 for D (5 bases each). Germline V gives CDR1 SGHRS, CDR2 YFSETQ. Deletions cut 2 bases from V and 2 bases from J, with 8 bases between. The CDR3 covers 13 residues. This CDR3 is CASSFGDPYEQYF. In nucleotides, the CDR3 is TGCGCCAGCAGCTTCGGGGACCCCTACGAGCAGTACTTC.

The V and J genes are TRBV4-2 and TRBJ2-7, with 7 bases matching TRBD2. CDR3 length: 15 amino acids. Per germline, CDR1 LGHNA and CDR2 YNFKEQ. Germline trimming cut 1 base from V and 5 bases from J; bases unmatched to any gene: 8. The CDR3 nucleotides are TGTGCCAGCAGCCAAGTGGGAGGGCCTCCCCACGAGCAGTACTTC. This gives the protein CASSQVGGPPHEQYF.

V gene TRBV30 combines with J gene TRBJ2-3; 11 bases align to TRBD2. Germline lookup yields CDR1 GTSNPN and CDR2 SVGIG (reference sequence). The CDR3 is made up of 14 amino acids. Trimming cost V 8 bases and J 4 bases; bases outside gene matches: 8. Written as DNA, the CDR3 is TGTGCCGGGACCGTAGCGGGAGGGCCAGATACGCAGTATTTT. As protein: CAGTVAGGPDTQYF.

This clone appeared many times. The chain joins TRBV11-2 to TRBJ2-2; D possibly uses TRBD1 or TRBD2 (5 bases each). Trimming stripped 4 bases from V and 5 bases from J, with 5 bases between. CDR1 SGHAT and CDR2 FQNNGV come from the germline V gene. The length of the CDR3 is 12 residues. Written as DNA, the CDR3 is TGTGCCAGCAGCTGGGGGACCGGGGAGCTGTTTTTT. Translating gives CASSWGTGELFF.